Following are 13 T cell receptor beta chains from one sample sequenced in a study of blood T cell repertoires in COVID-19. The repertoire was sequenced with immunoSEQ multiplex PCR; TCRdb's copy has only in-frame clones and lacks some. The sample records under 150,000 clones, approximately 80% being singletons. Sequenced: peripheral blood. All receptors derive from a woman at least 80 years old in a cohort sampled during active or convalescent COVID-19.

The table lists this clone with a count of one. V usage is TRBV5-6 and J usage is TRBJ1-3; 7 nucleotides align to TRBD1. The V segment lost 3 bases and the J segment 4 bases; nucleotides outside the gene matches: 10. Germline CDR1 SGHDT, CDR2 YYEEEE. The CDR3 is made up of 16 amino acids. CDR3: CASSSPPATGGNTIYF. The DNA of the CDR3 is TGTGCCAGCAGCTCGCCCCCTGCGACAGGGGGAAACACCATATATTTT.

The rearrangement uses TRBV2 and TRBJ1-1, with D tentatively TRBD1 (5 bases). Per germline, CDR1 SNHLY and CDR2 FYNNEI. This CDR3 region has 13 residues. V lost 4 bases and J 4 bases, leaving 10 bases between the germline ends. This CDR3 reads CASSAGFGTEAFF. CDR3 nucleotide sequence: TGTGCCAGCAGTGCAGGGTTTGGCACTGAAGCTTTCTTT.

This chain joins TRBV7-2 and TRBJ2-3, with 10 bases aligning to TRBD2. Trimming took 7 bases from V and 5 from J; bases not matched to a gene: 3. Germline CDR1 is SGHTA and CDR2 is FQGNSA. This CDR3 contains 13 residues. CDR3 in DNA: TGTGCCAGCACAACTAGCGGGGAAGATACGCAGTATTTT. Residues: CASTTSGEDTQYF.

This clone occurred a few times. The chain has TRBV6-1 and TRBJ1-6, with D hard to call. This CDR3 is 12 amino acids long. Germline values: CDR1 MNHNS, CDR2 SASEGT. Trimming shortened V by 3 bases and J by 9 bases, and 6 bases separated the two germline ends. The CDR3 coding sequence is TGTGCCAGCAGTGATTTATTTTCACCCCTCCACTTT. Its protein is CASSDLFSPLHF.

The chain joins TRBV19 to TRBJ1-2, with D perhaps TRBD1 (5 bases). In germline, CDR1 is LNHDA, CDR2 SQIVND (reference sequence). This CDR3 region has 15 residues. Trimming removed 7 bases at V and 2 bases at J, with 17 bases between. CDR3 amino acids: CASTDRQPLNYGYTF. As DNA, the CDR3 is TGTGCCAGTACTGACAGACAACCCTTGAACTATGGCTACACCTTC.

This sequence joins TRBV19 and TRBJ1-2; possible D gene TRBD1, 5 bases. The CDR3 is 16 amino acids. The V gene lost 5 bases and the J gene lost 1 base, with 17 bases spanning the gap. In germline, CDR1 is LNHDA, CDR2 SQIVND (reference sequence). The CDR3: CASSPPEAGLNYGYTF. The CDR3 DNA reads TGTGCCAGTAGTCCGCCAGAGGCAGGGCTTAACTATGGCTACACCTTC.

The chain combines TRBV21-1 with TRBJ2-5; the DNA was not compared with TRBD2, the D call given in the table. TRBV21-1 is reported as a pseudogene. The CDR3 spans 15 residues. The CDR3 region has the DNA TGTGCCAGCAGCACTCGACTAGCCGAAAAAGAGACCCAGTACTTC. Translation: CASSTRLAEKETQYF.

The chain uses TRBV29-1 and TRBJ1-2; possible D gene TRBD1, 6 bases. The CDR3 is 11 residues long. Germline V CDR1 and CDR2: SQVTM, ANQGSEA. V was cut by 6 bases and J by 8 bases, with 13 bases left in between. CDR3 DNA: TGCAGCGTCGGAACAGGGCGAGGCTACACCTTC. It codes for CSVGTGRGYTF.

V is TRBV2 and J is TRBJ2-1; D gene uncertain. Germline CDR1 SNHLY, CDR2 FYNNEI. This CDR3 has 13 residues. Trimming removed 3 bases at V and 10 bases at J, with 13 bases between. CDR3 coding DNA: TGTGCCAGCAGTGAGTCACCGGTGCGGGAGCAGTTCTTC. Translation: CASSESPVREQFF. The complete variable domain, with remaining parts taken from reference TRBV2 and TRBJ2-1, reads EPEVTQTPSHQVTQMGQEVILRCVPISNHLYFYWYRQILGQKVEFLVSFYNNEISEKSEIFDDQFSVERPDGSNFTLKIRSTKLEDSAMYFCASSESPVREQFFGPGTRLTVL.

This sequence joins TRBV19 and TRBJ2-5; 7 bases match TRBD2. Germline V gene data show CDR1 as LNHDA and CDR2 as SQIVND (reference sequence). The CDR3 runs to 15 residues. V was pared by 5 bases and J by 3 bases, with 9 bases of the junction left unmatched. The chain's CDR3 is CASSVRKGLKETQYF. In DNA form, the CDR3 reads TGTGCCAGTAGTGTCAGGAAGGGACTAAAAGAGACCCAGTACTTC.

The CDR3 sequence: CASSPPSVNEQFF. DNA for the CDR3: TGTGCCAGCTCACCCCCCTCCGTCAATGAGCAGTTCTTC. V and J are TRBV18 and TRBJ2-1; D unresolved. The V gene lost 3 bases and the J gene lost 6 bases, with 9 bases spanning the gap. Germline loops: CDR1 KGHSH, CDR2 LQKENI. This CDR3 contains 13 residues. The variable domain in full, completed from reference TRBV18 and TRBJ2-1, reads NAGVMQNPRHLVRRRGQEARLRCSPMKGHSHVYWYRQLPEEGLKFMVYLQKENIIDESGMPKERFSAEFPKEGPSILRIQQVVRGDSAAYFCASSPPSVNEQFFGPGTRLTVL.

This clone was recorded only once. The chain couples TRBV4-2 to TRBJ2-1; 8 bases map to TRBD2. The germline CDR1 and CDR2 sequences are LGHNA and YNFKEQ. This CDR3 has 16 amino acids. The V segment lost 1 base and the J segment 3 bases; nucleotides outside the gene matches: 5. In DNA, the CDR3 is TGTGCCAGCAGCCAAGGCGTACGGGGGGGCTACAATGAGCAGTTCTTC. This encodes CASSQGVRGGYNEQFF.

The rearrangement uses TRBV7-2 and TRBJ1-1; maybe TRBD1 (6 bases). Germline CDR1 and CDR2: SGHTA and FQGNSA. The CDR3 loop spans 15 amino acids. Trimming cost V 5 bases and J 2 bases, with 15 bases left between them. The CDR3 DNA reads as TGTGCCAGCAGCCCAACGACAGGCTTTAACACTGAAGCTTTCTTT. It yields the protein CASSPTTGFNTEAFF.